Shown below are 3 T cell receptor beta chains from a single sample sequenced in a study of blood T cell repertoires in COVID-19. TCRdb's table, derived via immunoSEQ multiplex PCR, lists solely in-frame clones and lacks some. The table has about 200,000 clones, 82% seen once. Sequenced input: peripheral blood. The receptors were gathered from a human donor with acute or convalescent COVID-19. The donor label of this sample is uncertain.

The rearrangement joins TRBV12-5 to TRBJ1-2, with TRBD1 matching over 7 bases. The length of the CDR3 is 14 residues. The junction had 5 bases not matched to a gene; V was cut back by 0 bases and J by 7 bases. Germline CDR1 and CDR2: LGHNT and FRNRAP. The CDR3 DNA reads TGTGCTAGTGGTTTGGTAGAGGGGGCAGGTGGCTACACCTTC. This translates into CASGLVEGAGGYTF.

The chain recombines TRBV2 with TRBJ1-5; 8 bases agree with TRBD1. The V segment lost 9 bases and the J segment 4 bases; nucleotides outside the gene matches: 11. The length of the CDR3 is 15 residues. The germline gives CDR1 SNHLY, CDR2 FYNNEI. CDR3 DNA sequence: TGTGCCAGTATGGCCCCGGGGACAGGTAATCAGCCCCAGCATTTT. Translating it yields CASMAPGTGNQPQHF. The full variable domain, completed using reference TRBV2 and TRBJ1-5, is EPEVTQTPSHQVTQMGQEVILRCVPISNHLYFYWYRQILGQKVEFLVSFYNNEISEKSEIFDDQFSVERPDGSNFTLKIRSTKLEDSAMYFCASMAPGTGNQPQHFGDGTRLSIL.

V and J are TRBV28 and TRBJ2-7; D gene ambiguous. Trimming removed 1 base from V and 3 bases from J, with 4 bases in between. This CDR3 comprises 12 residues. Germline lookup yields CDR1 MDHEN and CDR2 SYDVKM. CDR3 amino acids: CASSLFNYEQYF. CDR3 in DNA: TGTGCCAGCAGTTTATTCAACTACGAGCAGTACTTC.